This T cell receptor beta chain appears in the sequencing data of a study of OX40 agonist ivuxolimab in advanced cancers. Study background: Among those enrolled, mean age was about 63 years (range about 23 to 90) and 82.7% were male. Notes on the study in general: At 0.1 to 3.0 mg/kg and by week 6, CD4+ and CD8+ T cells in the blood had expanded clonally.

In the case of this clone: What it recognizes is unknown.

Sampling of blood occurred at baseline, cycle 4 day 1, and cycle 7 day 1. Germline V gene sequence: CDR1 SGHDN, CDR2 FVKESK. The trim removed 3 bases at V and 2 bases at J, leaving 10 bases unmatched. This CDR3 region has 16 residues. Here immunoSEQ multiplex PCR was the method, and the copy in TCRdb shows in-frame clones only, minus some. The data show about 80,000 clones, with roughly 94% seen just once and 11% held by the top ten. The material sequenced was CD4+ or CD8+ T cells sorted from blood, taken in a trial of the OX40 agonist ivuxolimab. This TCR derives from an adult with an advanced solid tumor such as melanoma, head and neck, liver or kidney cancer. The chain employs TRBV14 and TRBJ2-7; 7 bases map to TRBD1. This CDR3 reads CASSQAGGRATYEQYF. DNA for the CDR3: TGTGCCAGCAGCCAGGCAGGGGGAAGAGCTACCTACGAGCAGTACTTC.